The 4 T cell receptor beta chains presented below share a single source sample, sequenced in a study of T and B cells in COVID-19 patients. TRB rearrangements were amplified by multiplex PCR with BIOMED2 TRB-A/B primers. TCRdb reprocessed the multiplex PCR reads with MiXCR, giving one entry per CDR3 protein. Here the sample spans some 8,000 distinct CDR3 sequences, about 30% being singletons. Blood genomic DNA input for TRB amplification was about 240-550 ng. The sample taken for sequencing was blood. Every receptor here comes from a human donor with active COVID-19.

By sample share, this clonotype is medium-sized. The gene calls are TRBV15 and TRBJ2-7; 8 bases are shared with TRBD1. CDR1 LNHNV and CDR2 YYDKDF come from the germline V gene (reference sequence). Trimming removed 0 bases from V and 3 bases from J; junction bases left unmatched: 7. The CDR3 is 16 amino acids. CDR3 loop: CATSRDRTGPRYEQYF. DNA for the CDR3: TGTGCCACCAGCAGAGATCGGACAGGGCCCCGCTACGAGCAGTACTTC.

This rearrangement joins TRBV5-4 to TRBJ2-3; 9 bases are shared with TRBD2. The CDR3 runs to 17 residues. V dropped 0 bases and J dropped 4; count of bases not matched to a gene: 9. Looked up from germline, CDR1 is SGHNT and CDR2 is YYREEE (reference sequence). CDR3 residues: CASSLGLSGGKADTQYF. As DNA, the CDR3 is TGTGCCAGCAGCTTGGGGCTCAGCGGGGGGAAGGCAGATACGCAGTATTTT.

This rearrangement joins TRBV14 to TRBJ2-5; TRBD2 matches at 8 bases. The CDR3 runs to 14 residues. Trimming removed 2 bases from V and 1 base from J; junction bases left unmatched: 0. Germline loops: CDR1 SGHDN, CDR2 FVKESK. Written as DNA, the CDR3 is TGTGCCAGCAGCCAAACTAGCGGCCAAGAGACCCAGTACTTC. It encodes CASSQTSGQETQYF.

The gene calls are TRBV24-1 and TRBJ2-5; TRBD1 aligns across 8 bases. CDR1 and CDR2 (germline): KGHDR, SFDVKD. Trimming took 3 bases from V and 4 from J; bases not matched to a gene: 12. The CDR3 sequence is 17 residues long. The CDR3 DNA is TGTGCCACCAGTGATGTACAGGGGGTTAGGGGAGCAGAGACCCAGTACTTC. Translating it yields CATSDVQGVRGAETQYF.